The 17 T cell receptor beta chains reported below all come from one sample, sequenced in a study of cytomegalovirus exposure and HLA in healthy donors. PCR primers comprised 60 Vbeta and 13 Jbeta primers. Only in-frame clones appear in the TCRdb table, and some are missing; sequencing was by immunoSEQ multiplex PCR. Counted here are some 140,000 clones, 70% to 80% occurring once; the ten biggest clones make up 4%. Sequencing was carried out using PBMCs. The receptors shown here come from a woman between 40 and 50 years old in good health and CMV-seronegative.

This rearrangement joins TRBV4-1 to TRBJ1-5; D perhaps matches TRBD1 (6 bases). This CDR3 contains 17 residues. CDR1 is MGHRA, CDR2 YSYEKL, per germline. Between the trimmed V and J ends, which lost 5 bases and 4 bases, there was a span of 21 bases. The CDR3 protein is CASSESRTDGLNQPQHF. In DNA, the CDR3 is TGCGCCAGCAGCGAATCGAGGACAGATGGGTTGAATCAGCCCCAGCATTTT.

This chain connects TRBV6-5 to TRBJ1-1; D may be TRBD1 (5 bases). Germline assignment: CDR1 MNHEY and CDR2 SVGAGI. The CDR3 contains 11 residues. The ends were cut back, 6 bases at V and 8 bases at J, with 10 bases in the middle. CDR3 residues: CASRLNREAFF. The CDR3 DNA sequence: TGTGCCAGCAGACTCAACAGGGAAGCTTTCTTT.

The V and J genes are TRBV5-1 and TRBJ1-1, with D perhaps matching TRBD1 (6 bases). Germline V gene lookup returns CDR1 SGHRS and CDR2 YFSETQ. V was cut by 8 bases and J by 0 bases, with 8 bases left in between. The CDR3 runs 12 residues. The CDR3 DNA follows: TGCGCCAGTAGACAGGTGAACACTGAAGCTTTCTTT. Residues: CASRQVNTEAFF.

The CDR3, as DNA: TGCGCCAGCAGCTTGGAGGCCGGACAGGTGTCGACCGGGGAGCTGTTTTTT. Its translation: CASSLEAGQVSTGELFF. This chain connects TRBV5-1 to TRBJ2-2, with 7 bases aligning to TRBD1. Germline trimming cut 0 bases from V and 5 bases from J; bases unmatched to any gene: 10. CDR1 is SGHRS and CDR2 is YFSETQ in the germline V gene. The CDR3 length is 17 residues.

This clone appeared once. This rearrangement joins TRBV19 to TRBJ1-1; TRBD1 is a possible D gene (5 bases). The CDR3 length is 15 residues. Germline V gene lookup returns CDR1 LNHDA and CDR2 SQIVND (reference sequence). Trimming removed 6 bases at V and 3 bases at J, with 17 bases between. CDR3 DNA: TGTGCCAGTAGGACCCAGGGTGGGGGGGACACTGAAGCTTTCTTT. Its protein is CASRTQGGGDTEAFF.

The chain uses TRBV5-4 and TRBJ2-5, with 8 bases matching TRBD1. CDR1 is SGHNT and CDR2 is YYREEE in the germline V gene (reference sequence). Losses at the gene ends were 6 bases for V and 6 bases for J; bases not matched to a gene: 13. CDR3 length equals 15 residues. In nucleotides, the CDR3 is TGTGCCAGCACCAGTCCAGGGGGCGCGGGAAAGACCCAGTACTTC. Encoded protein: CASTSPGGAGKTQYF.

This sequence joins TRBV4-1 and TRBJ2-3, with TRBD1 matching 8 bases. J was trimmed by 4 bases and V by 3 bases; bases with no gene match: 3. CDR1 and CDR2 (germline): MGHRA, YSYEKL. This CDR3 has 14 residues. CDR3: CASSQKQGADTQYF. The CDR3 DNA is TGCGCCAGCAGCCAGAAACAGGGGGCAGATACGCAGTATTTT.

Written as DNA, the CDR3 is TGTGCCAGCAACTTGGGACAGTTTAAAAACATTCAGTACTTC. Translation gives CASNLGQFKNIQYF. The V gene is TRBV6-1, the J gene TRBJ2-4; 7 bases are shared with TRBD1. V was pared by 7 bases and J by 4 bases, with 7 bases of the junction left unmatched. This CDR3 has 14 residues. Germline CDR1 MNHNS, CDR2 SASEGT.

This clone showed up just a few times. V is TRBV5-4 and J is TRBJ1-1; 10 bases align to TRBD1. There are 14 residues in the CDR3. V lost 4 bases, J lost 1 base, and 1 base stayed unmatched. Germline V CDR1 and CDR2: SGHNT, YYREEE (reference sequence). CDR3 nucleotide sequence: TGTGCCAGCAGCCGGGACAGGGGGAACACTGAAGCTTTCTTT. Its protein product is CASSRDRGNTEAFF.

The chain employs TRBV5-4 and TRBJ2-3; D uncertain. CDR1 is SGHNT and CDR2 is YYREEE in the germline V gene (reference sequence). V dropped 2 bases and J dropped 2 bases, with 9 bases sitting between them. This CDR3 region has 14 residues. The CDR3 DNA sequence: TGTGCCAGCAGCTTCGCTCTAAACACAGATACGCAGTATTTT. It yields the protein CASSFALNTDTQYF.

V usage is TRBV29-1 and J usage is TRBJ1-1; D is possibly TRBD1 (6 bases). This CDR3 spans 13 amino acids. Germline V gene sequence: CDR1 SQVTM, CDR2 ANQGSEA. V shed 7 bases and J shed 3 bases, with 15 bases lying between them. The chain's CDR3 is CSGTRTDHTEAFF. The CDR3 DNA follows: TGCAGCGGTACTAGGACAGATCACACTGAAGCTTTCTTT.

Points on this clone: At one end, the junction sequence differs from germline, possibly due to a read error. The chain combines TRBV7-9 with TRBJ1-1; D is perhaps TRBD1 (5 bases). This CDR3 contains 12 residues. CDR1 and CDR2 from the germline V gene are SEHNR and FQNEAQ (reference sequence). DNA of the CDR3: TGTTCCAGCAGCTATCAGGGTACTGAAGCTTTCTTT. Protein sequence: CSSSYQGTEAFF.

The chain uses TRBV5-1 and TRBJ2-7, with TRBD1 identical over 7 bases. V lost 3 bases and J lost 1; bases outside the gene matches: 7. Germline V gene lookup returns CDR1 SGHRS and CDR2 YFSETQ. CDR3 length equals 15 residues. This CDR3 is CASSSTGVGSYEQYF. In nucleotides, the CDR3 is TGCGCCAGCAGCTCCACAGGGGTCGGTTCCTACGAGCAGTACTTC.

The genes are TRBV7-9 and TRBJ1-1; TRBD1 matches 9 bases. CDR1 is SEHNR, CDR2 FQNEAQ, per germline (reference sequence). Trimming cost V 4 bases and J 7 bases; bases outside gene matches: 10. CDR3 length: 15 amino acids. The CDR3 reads CASSSYRDRDGEAFF. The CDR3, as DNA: TGTGCCAGCAGCTCTTACCGGGACAGGGATGGTGAAGCTTTCTTT.

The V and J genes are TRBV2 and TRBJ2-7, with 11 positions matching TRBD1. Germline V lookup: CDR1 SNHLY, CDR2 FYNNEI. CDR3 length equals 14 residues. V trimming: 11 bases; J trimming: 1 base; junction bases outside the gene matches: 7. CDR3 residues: CARLGDRGSYEQYF. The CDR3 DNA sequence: TGTGCCCGCCTTGGGGACAGGGGGTCCTACGAGCAGTACTTC. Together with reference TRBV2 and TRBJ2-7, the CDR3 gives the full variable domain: EPEVTQTPSHQVTQMGQEVILRCVPISNHLYFYWYRQILGQKVEFLVSFYNNEISEKSEIFDDQFSVERPDGSNFTLKIRSTKLEDSAMYFCARLGDRGSYEQYFGPGTRLTVT.

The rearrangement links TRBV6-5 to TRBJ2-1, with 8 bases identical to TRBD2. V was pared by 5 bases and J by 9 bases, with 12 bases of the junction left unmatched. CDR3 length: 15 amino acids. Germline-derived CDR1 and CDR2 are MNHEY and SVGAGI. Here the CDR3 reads CASSLISGRGGEQFF. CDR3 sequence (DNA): TGTGCCAGCAGTCTGATAAGCGGGAGAGGGGGTGAGCAGTTCTTC.

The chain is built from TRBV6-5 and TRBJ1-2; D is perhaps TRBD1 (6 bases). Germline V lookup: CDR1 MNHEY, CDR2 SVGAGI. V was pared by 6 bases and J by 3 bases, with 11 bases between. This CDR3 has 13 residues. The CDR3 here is CASSPTGDYGYTF. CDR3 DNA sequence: TGTGCCAGCAGCCCGACAGGAGACTATGGCTACACCTTC.